These 27 T cell receptor beta chains originate from one sample sequenced in a study of neurological immune-mediated disorders (dated by TCRdb to about 2019). Library preparation used 5' RACE. Sequencing was carried out with an Illumina HiSeq 2500. Using fastp trimming at Q25 and MiXCR clonotype assembly, TCRdb reanalyzed the public sequencing data and kept in-frame beta chains. Rows merge per CDR3 protein into single entries with the most common DNA and genes. This sample holds 35,000 to 50,000 distinct CDR3 sequences; roughly 2.5% were observed only once. Clones ranked in the top ten supply approximately 2.4% of the sample. Sequenced: PBMCs. The receptors were sampled from a man in his forties or fifties with multiple sclerosis.

This clonotype was detected ten times or more. The chain joins TRBV13 to TRBJ2-4; the D call may be TRBD1 or TRBD2 (6 bases each). Germline CDR1 is PRHDT and CDR2 is FYEKMQ (reference sequence). V shed 11 bases and J shed 0 bases, with 8 bases lying between them. The CDR3 totals 12 residues. CDR3: CAEGGAKNIQYF. CDR3 in DNA: TGTGCCGAGGGGGGAGCCAAAAACATTCAGTACTTC. The full variable domain, with the rest looked up from reference TRBV13 and TRBJ2-4, is AAGVIQSPRHLIKEKRETATLKCYPIPRHDTVYWYQQGPGQDPQFLISFYEKMQSDKGSIPDRFSAQQFSDYHSELNMSSLELGDSALYFCAEGGAKNIQYFGAGTRLSVL.

This clonotype was seen repeatedly, ten times or more. The chain uses TRBV5-1 and TRBJ2-3; maybe TRBD2 (6 bases). The germline V gene has CDR1 SGHRS and CDR2 YFSETQ. This CDR3 spans 14 amino acids. Trimming pared 2 bases from V and 0 bases from J, leaving 7 bases between. The CDR3 here is CASSLGTSTDTQYF. CDR3 in DNA: TGCGCCAGCAGCTTAGGGACTAGCACAGATACGCAGTATTTT.

This clonotype was detected only a few times. This chain connects TRBV6-2 or TRBV6-3 to TRBJ1-2, with D possibly being TRBD1 (5 bases). This CDR3 contains 13 residues. V was shortened by 10 bases and J by 2 bases, with 14 bases between the two germline ends. Germline V gives CDR1 MNHEY, CDR2 SVGEGT. CDR3 loop: CATRGTANYGYTF. The CDR3, as DNA: TGTGCCACCAGAGGGACGGCAAACTATGGCTACACCTTC.

The table lists this clonotype with many counts. The chain uses TRBV18 and TRBJ1-2; D uncertain. The CDR3 spans 13 residues. Germline V gives CDR1 KGHSH, CDR2 LQKENI. V dropped 5 bases and J dropped 8 bases, with 15 bases sitting between them. For the CDR3, the DNA is TGTGCCAGCTCATCGACGACGGAAGAGGGCTACACCTTC. Amino acid sequence: CASSSTTEEGYTF.

In this sample, this clonotype turned up many times. The chain combines TRBV20-1 with TRBJ2-3; 9 positions match TRBD1. The CDR3 has 15 amino acids. V was pared by 1 base and J by 3 bases, with 5 bases of the junction left unmatched. CDR1 DFQATT and CDR2 SNEGSKA come from the germline V gene (reference sequence). CDR3 loop: CSARGPGQGTDTQYF. The CDR3 DNA sequence: TGCAGTGCTAGAGGTCCGGGACAGGGTACAGATACGCAGTATTTT.

In this sample, this clonotype turned up many times. This chain uses TRBV9 with TRBJ1-1, with 9 bases identical to TRBD1. The CDR3 is 17 amino acids. V shed 3 bases and J 0 bases; nucleotides not matched to a gene: 9. Germline assignment: CDR1 SGDLS and CDR2 YYNGEE. The CDR3 region has the DNA TGTGCCAGCAGCGACCGACAGGGGGGTATGATGAACACTGAAGCTTTCTTT. Amino acid sequence: CASSDRQGGMMNTEAFF.

The sample holds many counts of this clonotype. The CDR3 DNA sequence: TGTGCCAGCAGTACCTTGGACGGGTACTATGGCTACACCTTC. Protein sequence: CASSTLDGYYGYTF. This chain connects TRBV28 to TRBJ1-2; D gene ambiguous. The germline gives CDR1 MDHEN, CDR2 SYDVKM. This CDR3 is built from 14 residues. V was pared by 5 bases and J by 3 bases, with 13 bases between.

This clonotype showed up many times. The J gene is TRBJ1-1, the V gene TRBV29-1, with a possible D match to TRBD1 (6 bases). Germline CDR1 SQVTM, CDR2 ANQGSEA. Trimming left V 5 bases short and J 4 bases short, with 26 bases between. The CDR3 totals 17 residues. CDR3 nucleotides: TGCAGCGTTCTATTTGCGCTTCCGAGGACAGTCGGCACTGAAGCTTTCTTT. This codes for CSVLFALPRTVGTEAFF.

The table lists this clonotype with many counts. The rearrangement joins TRBV12-3 or TRBV12-4 to TRBJ1-2; D gene uncertain. The CDR3 spans 13 residues. Trimming removed 5 bases at V and 8 bases at J, with 15 bases between. The CDR3 sequence: CASSTTAFEGYTF. The CDR3 DNA reads as TGTGCCAGCAGTACGACCGCATTTGAGGGCTACACCTTC.

This clonotype was seen at least ten times. This chain links TRBV10-3 with TRBJ1-1; maybe TRBD1 (6 bases). Germline V lookup: CDR1 ENHRY, CDR2 SYGVKD. Trimming pared 7 bases from V and 0 bases from J, leaving 9 bases between. This CDR3 has 13 residues. CDR3 loop: CAIKSGVNTEAFF. The DNA for the CDR3 is TGTGCCATCAAGTCAGGGGTGAACACTGAAGCTTTCTTT.

This clonotype was observed many times. The chain couples TRBV4-2 to TRBJ1-2; D remains unclear. In germline, CDR1 is LGHNA, CDR2 YNFKEQ. The CDR3 is 13 residues long. Trimming removed 5 bases at V and 4 bases at J, with 11 bases between. CDR3 in amino acids: CASSASGVYGYTF. The CDR3 region has the DNA TGTGCCAGCAGCGCTAGCGGGGTCTATGGCTACACCTTC.

A few counts support this clonotype. The junction shows a germline mismatch at one end, possibly a read error. The chain combines TRBV6-2 or TRBV6-3 with TRBJ1-5; 8 positions match TRBD1. The V gene's germline CDR1 is MNHEY and CDR2 SVGEGT. The CDR3 consists of 16 residues. The CDR3 coding sequence is TGTGCCAGCAGTTACGGCCAGGGGGCAGGAATACAGCCCCAGAATTTT. Amino acids: CASSYGQGAGIQPQNF.

This clonotype was counted at least ten times. This chain uses TRBV5-1 with TRBJ1-2; 7 nucleotides line up with TRBD1. Germline values: CDR1 SGHRS, CDR2 YFSETQ. V trimming: 0 bases; J trimming: 5 bases; junction bases outside the gene matches: 10. The CDR3 loop spans 16 amino acids. Here the CDR3 DNA reads TGCGCCAGCAGCTTGGGGTCTGGGACAGCGACTTATGGCTACACCTTC. Translated: CASSLGSGTATYGYTF.

Points on this clonotype: A much larger clonotype is one base distant, so this may be a read error. The chain combines TRBV2 with TRBJ1-2; D call uncertain. V lost 3 bases, J lost 2 bases, and 7 bases lay in between. The CDR3 is 13 amino acids. Germline-derived CDR1 and CDR2 are SNHLY and FYNNEI. The CDR3 loop is CASSDGKNYGYTF. Written as DNA, the CDR3 is TGTGCCAGCAGTGACGGGAAGAACTATGGCTACACCTTC.

This clonotype was observed a few times. V is TRBV12-5 and J is TRBJ1-1, with TRBD1 identical over 8 bases. With 0 bases clipped from V and 2 bases from J, the junction kept 8 bases outside the gene matches. CDR1 LGHNT and CDR2 FRNRAP come from the germline V gene. This CDR3 region has 17 residues. CDR3 DNA: TGTGCTAGTGGTTTGGTAATAACAGGGGGATATAACACTGAAGCTTTCTTT. This codes for CASGLVITGGYNTEAFF.

This clonotype was observed many times. This chain connects TRBV12-3 or TRBV12-4 to TRBJ2-2; unclear D gene. There are 12 residues in the CDR3. The germline V and J ends were trimmed by 9 bases and 4 bases, with 9 bases remaining between them. CDR3 residues: CASNGVTGELFF. The CDR3 nucleotides are TGTGCCAGTAATGGGGTCACCGGGGAGCTGTTTTTT.

This clonotype was recorded at least ten times. The chain carries TRBV5-1 and TRBJ2-3; perhaps TRBD2 as D (6 bases). V was shortened by 4 bases and J by 2 bases, with 11 bases between the two germline ends. Germline CDR1 reads SGHRS; CDR2 reads YFSETQ. CDR3 size: 14 residues. CDR3 sequence reads: CASSGGLVTDTQYF. The CDR3 nucleotides read TGCGCCAGCAGCGGGGGACTGGTCACAGATACGCAGTATTTT.

This clonotype is labeled as medium-sized. The chain couples TRBV29-1 to TRBJ1-1; 7 positions agree with TRBD1. The length of the CDR3 is 12 residues. J lost 0 bases, V lost 7 bases, and 2 bases had no gene match. The germline V gene has CDR1 SQVTM and CDR2 ANQGSEA. CDR3 nucleotide sequence: TGCAGCGGAACAGGGGTGAACACTGAAGCTTTCTTT. Its protein is CSGTGVNTEAFF.

This clonotype showed up many times. The CDR3 reads CSARDAGTGANVLTF. The CDR3 DNA follows: TGCAGTGCTAGAGATGCAGGGACAGGGGCCAACGTCCTGACTTTC. The chain joins TRBV20-1 to TRBJ2-6; D might be TRBD1 (6 bases). CDR3 length: 15 amino acids. Looked up from germline, CDR1 is DFQATT and CDR2 is SNEGSKA (reference sequence). Trimming cost V 0 bases and J 4 bases, with 10 bases left between them.

This clonotype was observed many times. J is TRBJ2-7 and V is TRBV28; D is possibly TRBD1 (7 bases). Germline lookup yields CDR1 MDHEN and CDR2 SYDVKM. This CDR3 is 13 amino acids long. Trimming cost V 3 bases and J 5 bases, with 11 bases left between them. The CDR3 protein is CASSFAGGNEQYF. CDR3 DNA sequence: TGTGCCAGCAGTTTCGCAGGGGGGAACGAGCAGTACTTC.

This clonotype has ten or more counts. V and J are TRBV7-9 and TRBJ1-2; 9 nucleotides match TRBD1. The CDR3 is 15 residues long. The trim removed 1 base at V and 4 bases at J, leaving 4 bases unmatched. Germline V gene lookup returns CDR1 SEHNR and CDR2 FQNEAQ (reference sequence). The CDR3 coding sequence is TGTGCCAGCAGCTTAGATTGGACAGGGGCCTATGGCTACACCTTC. It translates to CASSLDWTGAYGYTF.

The table lists this clonotype with many counts. With a much larger clone just one base away, this may be a read error. V is TRBV5-1 and J is TRBJ2-5, with unresolved D. Germline V CDR1 and CDR2: SGHRS, YFSETQ. The CDR3 contains 13 residues. Trimming stripped 3 bases from V and 1 base from J, with 7 bases between. CDR3 sequence reads: CASSWEGQETQYF. Written as DNA, the CDR3 is TGCGCCAGCAGCTGGGAAGGCCAAGAGACCCAGTACTTC.

The rearrangement uses TRBV5-1 and TRBJ2-4, with D perhaps given as TRBD1 or TRBD2 (5 bases each). V lost 4 bases, J lost 10 bases, and 18 bases lay in between. The germline gives CDR1 SGHRS, CDR2 YFSETQ. The CDR3 is 14 amino acids. The CDR3 here is CASSPRQGEKIQYF. The CDR3 coding sequence is TGCGCCAGCAGCCCGCGCCAGGGAGAGAAAATTCAGTACTTC.

Ten or more counts support this clonotype. The chain combines TRBV6-5 with TRBJ2-1; D is uncertain. Trimming removed 2 bases at V and 7 bases at J, with 21 bases between. The CDR3 length is 17 residues. Germline values: CDR1 MNHEY, CDR2 SVGAGI. CDR3 residues: CASSYNTLRLGRNEQFF. CDR3 nucleotide sequence: TGTGCCAGCAGTTACAACACCTTGAGGCTCGGTCGGAATGAGCAGTTCTTC.

The table lists this clonotype with many counts. The chain links TRBV21-1 to TRBJ2-7; the table assigns TRBD2, which was not confirmed against the DNA. TRBV21-1 is flagged as a pseudogene. The CDR3 is 20 residues long. The CDR3 DNA follows: TGTGCCAGCAGCAAAGGTCGGAGGAGGCCCTTTTGCCCGAGGATCTACGAGCAGTACTTC. As protein: CASSKGRRRPFCPRIYEQYF.

This clonotype was seen many times. J is TRBJ2-3 and V is TRBV5-1; TRBD2 agrees at 8 bases. The V gene's germline CDR1 is SGHRS and CDR2 YFSETQ. After removal of 4 bases from V and 6 bases from J, the junction contained 4 bases not matched to a gene. This CDR3 region has 13 residues. CDR3 region: CASSPGLGDTQYF. For the CDR3, the DNA is TGCGCCAGCAGCCCGGGACTAGGCGATACGCAGTATTTT.

This clonotype was found many times. V is TRBV15 and J is TRBJ2-3; 11 bases fit TRBD2. CDR3 length equals 17 residues. The V segment lost 4 bases and the J segment 2 bases; nucleotides outside the gene matches: 8. Germline lookup yields CDR1 LNHNV and CDR2 YYDKDF (reference sequence). The DNA of the CDR3 is TGTGCCACCAGCACTCAACCGGGACTAGCGGTCACAGATACGCAGTATTTT. As protein: CATSTQPGLAVTDTQYF.